This TCR beta chain stems from a study of OX40 agonist ivuxolimab in advanced cancers. Libraries were prepared by immunoSEQ multiplex PCR; TCRdb keeps only in-frame clonotypes and omits some of them. The repertoire consists of roughly 56,000 clones, with 85% to 90% occurring once and the leading ten covering about 0.8%. The receptor was isolated from an adult with an advanced solid tumor such as melanoma, head and neck, liver or kidney cancer. The source was CD4+ or CD8+ T cells sorted from blood, collected in a trial of the OX40 agonist ivuxolimab.

This CDR3 is CASSLARGDYGYTF. CDR3 DNA: TGTGCCAGCAGCTTGGCCAGGGGGGACTATGGCTACACCTTC. This rearrangement joins TRBV5-6 to TRBJ1-2, with 7 nucleotides matching TRBD1. V lost 0 bases, J lost 3 bases, and 2 bases stayed unmatched. The CDR3 spans 14 residues. CDR1 SGHDT and CDR2 YYEEEE come from the germline V gene.